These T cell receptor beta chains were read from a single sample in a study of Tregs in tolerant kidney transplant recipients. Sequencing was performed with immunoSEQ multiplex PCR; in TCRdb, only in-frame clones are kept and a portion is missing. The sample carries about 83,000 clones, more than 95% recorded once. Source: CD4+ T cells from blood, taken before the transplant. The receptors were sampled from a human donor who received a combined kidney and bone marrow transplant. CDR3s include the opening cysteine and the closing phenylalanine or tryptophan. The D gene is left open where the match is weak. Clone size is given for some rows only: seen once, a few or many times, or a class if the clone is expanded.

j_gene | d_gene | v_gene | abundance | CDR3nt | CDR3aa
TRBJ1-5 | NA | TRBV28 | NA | TGTGCCAGCAGTTTAGGGGGCTATAGCAATCAGCCCCAGCATTTT | CASSLGGYSNQPQHF
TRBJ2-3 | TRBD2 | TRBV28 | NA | TGTGCCAGCACCCCCCCGCGGGGGGTCACAGATACGCAGTATTTT | CASTPPRGVTDTQYF
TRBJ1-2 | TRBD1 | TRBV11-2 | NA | TGTGCCAGCAGCTTAGCCAGACAGGGAAACTATGGCTACACCTTC | CASSLARQGNYGYTF
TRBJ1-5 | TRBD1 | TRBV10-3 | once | TGTGCCATCAGTGAGGCAGACAGGGGATACAATATGGCCCAGCATTTT | CAISEADRGYNMAQHF
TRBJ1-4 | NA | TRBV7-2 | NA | TGTGCCAGCAGCTTGGAGACGCGCAATGAAAAACTGTTTTTT | CASSLETRNEKLFF
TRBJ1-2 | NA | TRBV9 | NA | TGTGCCAGCAGCGTAGCTTTAGCTAACTATGGCTACACCTTC | CASSVALANYGYTF
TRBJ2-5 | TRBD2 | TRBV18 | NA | TGTGCCAGCTCACCGCCTACTAGCGGGAAAGGGACCCAGTACTTC | CASSPPTSGKGTQYF
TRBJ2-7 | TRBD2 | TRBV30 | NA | TGTGCCTGGGAACTAGCGGGCCTCTACGAGCAGTACTTC | CAWELAGLYEQYF
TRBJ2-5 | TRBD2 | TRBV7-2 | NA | TGTGCCAGCAGCGCTCGACTAGCGGAAAAACAAGAGACCCAGTACTTC | CASSARLAEKQETQYF
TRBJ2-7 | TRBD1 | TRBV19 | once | TGTGCCAGTAGTATAGGGACAGGCTACGAGCAGTACTTC | CASSIGTGYEQYF
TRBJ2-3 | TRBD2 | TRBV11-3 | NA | TGTGCCAGCAGCCGCCAATTTGCGGGGGGCCTAACAGATACGCAGTATTTT | CASSRQFAGGLTDTQYF
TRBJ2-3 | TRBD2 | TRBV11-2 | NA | TGTGCCAGCAGCTCAGTAGGGCGGGGGGCCGTAAATACGCAGTATTTT | CASSSVGRGAVNTQYF
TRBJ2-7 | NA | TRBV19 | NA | TGTGCCAGTAGTGGAGGGGGCCGTACCCTCTACGAGCAGTACTTC | CASSGGGRTLYEQYF
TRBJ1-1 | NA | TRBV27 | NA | TGTGCCAGCAGTCCCACAGGAGCTTGGGCTGAAGCTTTCTTT | CASSPTGAWAEAFF
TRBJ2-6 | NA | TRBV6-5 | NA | TGTGCCAGCAGTTACTCTATGGCTTCTGGGGCCAACGTCCTGACTTTC | CASSYSMASGANVLTF
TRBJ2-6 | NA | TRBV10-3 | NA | TGTGCCATCAGTGGATCAGTACCGGGGGCCAACGTCCTGACTTTC | CAISGSVPGANVLTF
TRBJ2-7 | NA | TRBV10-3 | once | TGTGCCATCAGTGTAGACAGCGAGATCTACGAGCAGTACTTC | CAISVDSEIYEQYF
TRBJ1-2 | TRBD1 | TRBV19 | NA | TGTGCCAGTAGTATAGTTAACAGGGGGTATGGCTACACCTTC | CASSIVNRGYGYTF
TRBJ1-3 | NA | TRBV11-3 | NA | TGTGCCAGCAGCTTGAGCGGGGGAAACACCATATATTTT | CASSLSGGNTIYF
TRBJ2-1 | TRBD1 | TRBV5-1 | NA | TGCGCCAGCAGCCCCCGGGACAGGGGGAACAATGAGCAGTTCTTC | CASSPRDRGNNEQFF
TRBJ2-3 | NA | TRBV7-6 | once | TGTGCCAGCAGCTTAGCGTTTGGAGCAGATACGCAGTATTTT | CASSLAFGADTQYF
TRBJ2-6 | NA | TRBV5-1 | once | TGCGCCAGCAGTCCGAATGTGGGGGCCGGGGCCAACGTCCTGACTTTC | CASSPNVGAGANVLTF
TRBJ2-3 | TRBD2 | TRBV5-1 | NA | TGCGCCAGCAGCTTGAGGTCTGGGGGGGTTACAGATACGCAGTATTTT | CASSLRSGGVTDTQYF
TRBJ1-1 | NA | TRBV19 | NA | TGTGCCAGTAGTACGTCGGTGAACACTGAAGCTTTCTTT | CASSTSVNTEAFF
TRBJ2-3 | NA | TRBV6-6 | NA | TGTGCCAGCAGTTTCAGGGGGGCTGGCACAGATACGCAGTATTTT | CASSFRGAGTDTQYF
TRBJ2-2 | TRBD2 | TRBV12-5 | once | TGTGCTAGTGGTTTGGGACGTATAGCGGGAGGAGCCGGGGAGCTGTTTTTT | CASGLGRIAGGAGELFF
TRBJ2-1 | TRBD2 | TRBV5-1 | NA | TGCGCCAGCAGCTTGCGCCCTAGCGGGACGCACGAGCAGTTCTTC | CASSLRPSGTHEQFF
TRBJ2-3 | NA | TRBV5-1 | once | TGCGCCAGCAGCTTGGTTGGTTCTGCACAAACGCAGTATTTT | CASSLVGSAQTQYF
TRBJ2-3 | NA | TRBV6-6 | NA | TGTGCCAGCAGACCGGGGTTTAGGAGGGGAGATACGCAGTATTTT | CASRPGFRRGDTQYF
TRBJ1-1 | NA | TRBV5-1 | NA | TGCGCCAGCAGCTTTCTTGGGAGTTCCACTGAAGCTTTCTTT | CASSFLGSSTEAFF
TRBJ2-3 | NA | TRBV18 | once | TGTGCCAGCTCACCCAGGGGCTCTGGCGCAGATACGCAGTATTTT | CASSPRGSGADTQYF
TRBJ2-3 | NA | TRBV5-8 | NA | TGTGCCAGCAGGGACAGCTGGTCTAGCACAGATACGCAGTATTTT | CASRDSWSSTDTQYF
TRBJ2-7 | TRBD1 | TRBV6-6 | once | TGTGCCAGCAGTTACTCTCGCGGACAGGGGGGACACGAGCAGTACTTC | CASSYSRGQGGHEQYF
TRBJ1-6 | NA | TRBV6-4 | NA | TGTGCCAGCCAAGCAACAGGGTCTAATAATTCACCCCTCCACTTT | CASQATGSNNSPLHF
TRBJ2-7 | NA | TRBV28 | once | TGTGCCAGCAGTTTACGAAGCTTCGAGCAGTACTTC | CASSLRSFEQYF